This T cell receptor beta chain was captured by sequencing in a study of pediatric ulcerative colitis. Whole-study results and caveats: All ulcerative colitis patients, but no controls, carried a couple of rectal clonotypes.

Controls had colonoscopy for suspected IBD, with normal endoscopy and no IBD the following year. The assay was run at survey level. Clones were read by immunoSEQ multiplex PCR, and TCRdb kept only the in-frame ones, dropping some. The repertoire holds some 57,000 clones, with about 87% as singletons. In this sample, this clone turned up once. The antigen remains unidentified. The sample taken for sequencing was blood. The sequence was obtained from a boy younger than 18 who was a control in a study of pediatric ulcerative colitis.

In DNA form, the CDR3 reads TGCAGTGCTCGTGATGTCGAGCAGTACTTC. Residues: CSARDVEQYF. V usage is TRBV20-1 and J usage is TRBJ2-7; no firm D call. CDR1 and CDR2 from the germline V gene are DFQATT and SNEGSKA (reference sequence). V lost 5 bases, J lost 6 bases, and 8 bases lay in between. The CDR3 is made up of 10 amino acids.